This T cell receptor (beta chain) was retrieved from a study of neoadjuvant anti-PD-1 for oral cavity cancer. This clone was detected a few times. Its antigen is not known. The CDR3 totals 14 residues. V gave up 6 bases and J gave up 4 bases, with 15 bases separating them. CDR1 and CDR2 (germline): LNHDA, SQIVND (reference sequence). Two replicates per tumor sample, mostly from 4.8 ug of genomic DNA. TCRdb keeps only in-frame clones here, not all; method: immunoSEQ multiplex PCR. The sample holds about 23,000 clones, 25% to 30% seen once. Documented time point: after neoadjuvant nivolumab, at surgical resection. These oral cavity squamous cell carcinomas were HPV-negative and locally advanced. Study results and limitations: Pretreatment Treg/Th17 ratio correlated inversely with post-treatment tumor clonality.

This TCR was recovered from a person aged 40 to 85 with oral cavity squamous cell carcinoma. The rearrangement links TRBV19 to TRBJ1-2; the D is unclear. Sequencing used tumor tissue, obtained after nivolumab (anti-PD-1) treatment. The CDR3 is CASRPVDIIYGYTF. The DNA of the CDR3 is TGTGCCAGTAGGCCCGTCGACATCATCTATGGCTACACCTTC.